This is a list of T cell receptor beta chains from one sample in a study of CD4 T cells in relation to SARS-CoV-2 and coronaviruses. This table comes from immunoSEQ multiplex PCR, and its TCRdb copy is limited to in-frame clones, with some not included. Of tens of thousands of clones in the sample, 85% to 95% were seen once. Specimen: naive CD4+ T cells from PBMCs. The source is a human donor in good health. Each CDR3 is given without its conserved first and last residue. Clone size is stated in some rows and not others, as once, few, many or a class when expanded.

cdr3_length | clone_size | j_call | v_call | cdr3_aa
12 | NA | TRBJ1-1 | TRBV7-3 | ASSLGEGAAEAF
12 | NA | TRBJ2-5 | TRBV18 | ASSPGVSQETQY
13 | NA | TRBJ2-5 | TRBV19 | ASSIGGGLRETQY
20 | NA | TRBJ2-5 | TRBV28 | ASSSVQGAVTSGGPHRETQY
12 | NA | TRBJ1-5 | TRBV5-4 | ASSYDKGDQPQH
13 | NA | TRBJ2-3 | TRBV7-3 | ASSLVAGGSDTQY
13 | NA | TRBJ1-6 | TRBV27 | ASSPIGQGNSPLH
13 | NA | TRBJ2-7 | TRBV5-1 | ASSLASGSRYEQY
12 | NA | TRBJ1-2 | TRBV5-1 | ASSLGQSNYGYT
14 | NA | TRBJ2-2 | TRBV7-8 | ASSFGSRGYTGELF
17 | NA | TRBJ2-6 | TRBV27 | ASSLLPGTSGTGANVLT
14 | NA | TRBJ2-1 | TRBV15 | ATSRDSGGSYNEQF
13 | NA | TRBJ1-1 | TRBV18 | ASSLGTGGVTEAF
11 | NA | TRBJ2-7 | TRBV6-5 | ASRGTGGNEQY
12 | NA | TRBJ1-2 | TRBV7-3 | ASSPGHGNYGYT
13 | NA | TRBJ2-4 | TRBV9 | ASSVAGTRLNIQY
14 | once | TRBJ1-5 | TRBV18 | ASSPNTGLSNQPQH
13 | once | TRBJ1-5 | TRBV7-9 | ASSFRGADNQPQH
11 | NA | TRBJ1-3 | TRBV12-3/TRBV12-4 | ASSPQGLGTIY
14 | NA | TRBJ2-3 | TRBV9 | ASSLTGGTSADTQY